This entry concerns a single T cell receptor (beta chain). Repertoires were generated with immunoSEQ multiplex PCR, while TCRdb's copy carries only in-frame clones and drops some. There are approximately 22,000 clones in the sample; around 44% occur only once, and almost 0.9% lies in the top ten. The data originate from a study of graft-versus-host responses after intestinal transplantation. The input for sequencing was alloreactive CD4+ T cells from a mixed lymphocyte reaction culture, taken before intestinal transplant. Subset: CFSE-low proliferating T cells sorted from roughly 6-day pre-transplant mixed lymphocyte reaction (GvH or HvG direction). The receptor was derived from a human patient who received an intestinal transplant.

The chain's CDR3 is CASSLAGTRQETQYF. In DNA, the CDR3 is TGCGCCAGCAGCTTGGCCGGGACAAGACAAGAGACCCAGTACTTC. This chain joins TRBV5-1 and TRBJ2-5; tentatively, D is TRBD1 (6 bases). This CDR3 spans 15 amino acids. The V and J ends lost 0 bases and 2 bases respectively, with 11 bases between them. CDR1 and CDR2 from the germline V gene are SGHRS and YFSETQ.